This T cell receptor (beta chain) was sequenced for a study of monozygotic twins with inflammatory bowel disease. Findings of the study overall: Patient-specific immunosuppressive treatments may have made repertoires more variable. IBD-affected twins scored below their healthy co-twins in TCRbeta diversity (inverse Simpson).

This CDR3 comprises 14 residues. On this clonotype itself: Its antigen is not identified.

With eight separate reactions per sample, the authors made cDNA. TCRdb reprocessed the 5' RACE reads and reports one entry per CDR3 protein, with no DNA. Reported are approximately 390,000 distinct CDR3 sequences; the ten largest clones contain 2% to 2.5%. The template was total RNA from whole blood, with no T cell sorting. The receptor's source is a human donor with ulcerative colitis or Crohn's disease, or a healthy co-twin of an affected twin (not recorded which). J is TRBJ1-5 and V is TRBV12-3 or TRBV12-4; absent DNA, TCRdb's TRBD1 call cannot be checked. Sequencing input: blood. CDR3 residues: CASSSQGGNQPQHF.